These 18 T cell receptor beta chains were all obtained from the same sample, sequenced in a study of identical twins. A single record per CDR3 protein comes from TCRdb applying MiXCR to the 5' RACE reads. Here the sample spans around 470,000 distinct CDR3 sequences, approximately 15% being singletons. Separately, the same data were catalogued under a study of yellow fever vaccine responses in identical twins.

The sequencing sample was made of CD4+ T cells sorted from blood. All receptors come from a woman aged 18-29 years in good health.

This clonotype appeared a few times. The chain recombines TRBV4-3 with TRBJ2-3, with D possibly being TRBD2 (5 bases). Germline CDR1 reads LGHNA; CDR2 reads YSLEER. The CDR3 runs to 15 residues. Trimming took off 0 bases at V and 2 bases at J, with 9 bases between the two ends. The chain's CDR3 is CASSQDQRSTDTQYF. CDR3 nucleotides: TGCGCCAGCAGCCAAGATCAGCGGTCCACAGATACGCAGTATTTT.

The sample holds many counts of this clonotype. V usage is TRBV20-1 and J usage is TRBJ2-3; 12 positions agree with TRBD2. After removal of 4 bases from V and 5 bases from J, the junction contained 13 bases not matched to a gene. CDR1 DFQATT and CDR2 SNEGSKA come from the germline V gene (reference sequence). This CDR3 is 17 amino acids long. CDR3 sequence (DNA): TGCAGTGCTAATCCGCTAGCGGGAGGGACAGACCGAGATACGCAGTATTTT. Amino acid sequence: CSANPLAGGTDRDTQYF.

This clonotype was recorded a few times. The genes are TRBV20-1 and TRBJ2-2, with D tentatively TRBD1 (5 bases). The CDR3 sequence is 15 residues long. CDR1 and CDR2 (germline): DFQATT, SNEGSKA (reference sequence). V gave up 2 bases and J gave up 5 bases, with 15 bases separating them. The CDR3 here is CSARRRSQGTGELFF. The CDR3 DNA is TGCAGTGCTAGACGGCGGTCCCAGGGAACCGGGGAGCTGTTTTTT.

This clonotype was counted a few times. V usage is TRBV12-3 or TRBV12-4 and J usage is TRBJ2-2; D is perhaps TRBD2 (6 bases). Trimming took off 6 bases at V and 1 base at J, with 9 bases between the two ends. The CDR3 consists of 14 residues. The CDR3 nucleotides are TGTGCCAGCAGGGGCGGGAAGAACACCGGGGAGCTGTTTTTT. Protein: CASRGGKNTGELFF.

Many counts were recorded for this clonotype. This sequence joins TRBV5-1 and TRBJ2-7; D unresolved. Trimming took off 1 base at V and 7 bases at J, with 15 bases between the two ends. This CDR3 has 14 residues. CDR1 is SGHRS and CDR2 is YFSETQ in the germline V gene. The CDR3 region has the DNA TGCGCCAGCAGCTTGAGGTTGAGTGATGGGGAGCAGTACTTC. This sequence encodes CASSLRLSDGEQYF.

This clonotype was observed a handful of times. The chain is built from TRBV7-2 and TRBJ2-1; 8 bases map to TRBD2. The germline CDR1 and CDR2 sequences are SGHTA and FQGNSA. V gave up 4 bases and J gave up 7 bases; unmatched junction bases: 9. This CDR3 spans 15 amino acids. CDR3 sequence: CASSSLREGRNEQFF. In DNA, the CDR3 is TGTGCCAGCAGCTCCCTCCGGGAGGGGAGGAATGAGCAGTTCTTC. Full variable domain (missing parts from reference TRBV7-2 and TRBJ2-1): GAGVSQSPSNKVTEKGKDVELRCDPISGHTALYWYRQSLGQGLEFLIYFQGNSAPDKSGLPSDRFSAERTGGSVSTLTIQRTQQEDSAVYLCASSSLREGRNEQFFGPGTRLTVL.

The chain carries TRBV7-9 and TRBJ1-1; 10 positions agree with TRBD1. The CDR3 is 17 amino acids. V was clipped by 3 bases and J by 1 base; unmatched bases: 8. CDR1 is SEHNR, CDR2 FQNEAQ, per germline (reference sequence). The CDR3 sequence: CASSFPRDRGENTEAFF. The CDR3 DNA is TGTGCCAGCAGCTTCCCCAGGGACAGGGGAGAGAACACTGAAGCTTTCTTT.

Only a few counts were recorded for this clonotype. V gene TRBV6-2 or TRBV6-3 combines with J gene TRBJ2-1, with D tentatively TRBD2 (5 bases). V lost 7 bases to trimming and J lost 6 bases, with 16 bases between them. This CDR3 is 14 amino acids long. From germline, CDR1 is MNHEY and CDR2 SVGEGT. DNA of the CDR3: TGTGCCAGCATACAGAGCGGTATTTTCAATGAGCAGTTCTTC. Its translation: CASIQSGIFNEQFF.

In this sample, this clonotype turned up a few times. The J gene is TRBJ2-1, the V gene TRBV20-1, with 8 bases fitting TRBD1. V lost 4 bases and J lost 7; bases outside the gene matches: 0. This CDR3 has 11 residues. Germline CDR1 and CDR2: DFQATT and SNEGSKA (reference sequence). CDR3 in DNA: TGCAGTGCTAACAGGGGGAATGAGCAGTTCTTC. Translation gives CSANRGNEQFF.

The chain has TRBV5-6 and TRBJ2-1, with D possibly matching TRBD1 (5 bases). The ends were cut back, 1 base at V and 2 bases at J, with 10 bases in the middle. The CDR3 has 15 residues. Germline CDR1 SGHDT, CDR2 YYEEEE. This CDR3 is CASSLYSGTYNEQFF. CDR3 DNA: TGTGCCAGCAGCTTGTACTCAGGGACCTACAATGAGCAGTTCTTC.

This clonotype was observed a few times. This chain's CDR3 is CASRARGESQPQHF. The CDR3 bases are TGTGCCAGCAGGGCCAGGGGGGAGAGTCAGCCCCAGCATTTT. The rearrangement uses TRBV6-1 and TRBJ1-5; 7 positions match TRBD1. The ends lost 6 bases at V and 6 bases at J; junction bases unmatched: 8. Looked up from germline, CDR1 is MNHNS and CDR2 is SASEGT. CDR3 length equals 14 residues.

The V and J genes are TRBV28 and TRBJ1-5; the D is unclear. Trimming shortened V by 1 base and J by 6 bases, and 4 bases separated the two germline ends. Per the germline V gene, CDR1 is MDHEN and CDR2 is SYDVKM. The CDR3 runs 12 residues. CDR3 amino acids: CASSLFPQPQHF. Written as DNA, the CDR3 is TGTGCCAGCAGTTTATTCCCTCAGCCCCAGCATTTT.

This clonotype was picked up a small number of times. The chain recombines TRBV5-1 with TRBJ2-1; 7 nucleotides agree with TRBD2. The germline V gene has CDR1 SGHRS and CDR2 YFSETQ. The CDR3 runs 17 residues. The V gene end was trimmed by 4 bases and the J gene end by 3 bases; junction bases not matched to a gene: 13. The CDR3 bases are TGCGCCAGCAGCAGGGATGGTAGCGGGCAACACTACAATGAGCAGTTCTTC. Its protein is CASSRDGSGQHYNEQFF.

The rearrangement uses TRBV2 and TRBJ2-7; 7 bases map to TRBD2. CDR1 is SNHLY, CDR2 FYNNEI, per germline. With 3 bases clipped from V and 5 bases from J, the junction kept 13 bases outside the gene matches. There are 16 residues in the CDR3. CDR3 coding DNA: TGTGCCAGCAGTGAGCTTTGGAGCGCGGGAGAGGACGAGCAGTACTTC. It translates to CASSELWSAGEDEQYF.

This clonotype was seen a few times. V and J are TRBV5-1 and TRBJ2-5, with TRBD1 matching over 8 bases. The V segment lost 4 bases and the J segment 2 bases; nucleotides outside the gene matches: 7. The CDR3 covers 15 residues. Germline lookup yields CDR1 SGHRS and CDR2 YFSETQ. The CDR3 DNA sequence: TGCGCCAGCAGCCACACGGACAGGGTACAAGAGACCCAGTACTTC. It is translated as CASSHTDRVQETQYF.

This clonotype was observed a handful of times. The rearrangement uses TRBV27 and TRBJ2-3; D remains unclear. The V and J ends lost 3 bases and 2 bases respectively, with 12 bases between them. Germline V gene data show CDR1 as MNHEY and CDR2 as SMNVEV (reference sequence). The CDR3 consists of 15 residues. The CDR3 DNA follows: TGTGCCAGCAGTTTTAATGGCCGCTCCACAGATACGCAGTATTTT. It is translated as CASSFNGRSTDTQYF.

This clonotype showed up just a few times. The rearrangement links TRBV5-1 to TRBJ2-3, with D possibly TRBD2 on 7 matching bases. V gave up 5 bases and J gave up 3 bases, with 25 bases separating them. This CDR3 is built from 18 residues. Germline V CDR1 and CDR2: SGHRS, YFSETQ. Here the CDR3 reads CASRTARGGAGFTDTQYF. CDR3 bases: TGCGCCAGCAGGACAGCTAGGGGGGGGGCCGGTTTTACAGATACGCAGTATTTT.

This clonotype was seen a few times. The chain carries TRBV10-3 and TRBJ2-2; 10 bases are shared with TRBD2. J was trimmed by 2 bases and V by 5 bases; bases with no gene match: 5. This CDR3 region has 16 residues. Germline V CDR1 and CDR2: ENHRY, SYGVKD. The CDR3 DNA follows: TGTGCCATCAGTTTCATAGCGGGGGGCAACACCGGGGAGCTGTTTTTT. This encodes CAISFIAGGNTGELFF.